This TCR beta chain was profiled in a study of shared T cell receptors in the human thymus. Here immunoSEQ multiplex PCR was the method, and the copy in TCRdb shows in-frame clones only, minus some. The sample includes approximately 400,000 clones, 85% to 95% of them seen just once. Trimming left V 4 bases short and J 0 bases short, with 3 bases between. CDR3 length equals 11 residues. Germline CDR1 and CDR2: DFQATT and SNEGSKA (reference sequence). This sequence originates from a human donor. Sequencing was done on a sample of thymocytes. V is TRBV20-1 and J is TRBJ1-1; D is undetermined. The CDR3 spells CSAKVNTEAFF. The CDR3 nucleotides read TGCAGTGCTAAGGTGAACACTGAAGCTTTCTTT.